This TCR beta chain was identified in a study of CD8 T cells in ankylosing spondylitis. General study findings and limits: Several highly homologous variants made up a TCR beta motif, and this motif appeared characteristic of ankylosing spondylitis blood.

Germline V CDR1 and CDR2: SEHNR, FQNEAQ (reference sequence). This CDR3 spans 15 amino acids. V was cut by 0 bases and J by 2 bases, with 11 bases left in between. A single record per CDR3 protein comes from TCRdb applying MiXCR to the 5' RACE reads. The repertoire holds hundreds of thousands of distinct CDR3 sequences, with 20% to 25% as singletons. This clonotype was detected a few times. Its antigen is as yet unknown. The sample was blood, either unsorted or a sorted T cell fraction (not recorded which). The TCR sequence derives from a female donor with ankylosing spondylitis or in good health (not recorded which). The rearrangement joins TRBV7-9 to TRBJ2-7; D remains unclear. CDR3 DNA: TGTGCCAGCAGCTTAGCCGCTATAGGGACCTACGAGCAGTACTTC. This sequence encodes CASSLAAIGTYEQYF.